Listed below are T cell receptor beta chains from one sample, sequenced in a study of glioma-infiltrating T cells. TCRdb used MiXCR to reprocess the multiplex PCR reads, holding one entry per CDR3 protein. The table includes about 130,000 distinct CDR3 sequences, approximately 25% detected once. Sequenced material: glioma tissue, nonneoplastic brain tissue, or PBMCs (not recorded which). Every receptor here comes from a human donor with low-grade glioma or glioblastoma, undergoing nonglioma brain surgery, or in good health (not recorded which). CDR3s include the opening cysteine and the closing phenylalanine or tryptophan. D genes are given only for firm matches. Clone size, where shown, is once, few, many, or a class for clones that have expanded.

TRBJ1-1 - TRBV30 - CAWSRGGNTEAFF TGTGCCTGGAGTCGAGGAGGGAACACTGAAGCTTTCTTT
TRBJ2-2 many TRBV6-2/TRBV6-3 TRBD1 CASSWDRPDTGELFF TGTGCCAGCAGTTGGGACAGGCCGGACACCGGGGAGCTGTTTTTT
TRBJ2-1 - TRBV11-2 TRBD2 CASSLGQTSGSYNEQFF TGTGCCAGCAGCTTGGGACAGACTAGCGGGTCCTACAATGAGCAGTTCTTC
TRBJ1-5 - TRBV12-3/TRBV12-4 - CASSPAGGGQPQHF TGTGCCAGCAGTCCGGCCGGGGGTGGTCAGCCCCAGCATTTT
TRBJ2-7 - TRBV5-1 - CASSPEGALYEQYF TGCGCCAGCAGCCCGGAAGGGGCCCTATACGAGCAGTACTTC
TRBJ1-1 many TRBV12-3/TRBV12-4 - CASSYTMNTEAFF TGTGCCAGCAGCTATACCATGAACACTGAAGCTTTCTTT
TRBJ2-4 many TRBV20-1 TRBD2 CSALPPGGNAKNIQYF TGCAGTGCTCTTCCCCCGGGGGGAAACGCCAAAAACATTCAGTACTTC
TRBJ1-3 many TRBV20-1 - CSARDPRGGNTIYF TGCAGTGCTAGAGATCCCAGGGGAGGAAACACCATATATTTT
TRBJ2-7 many TRBV6-1 - CASSPHSAGSYEQYF TGTGCCAGCAGCCCCCACTCGGCAGGATCCTACGAGCAGTACTTC
TRBJ2-7 few TRBV27 - CASSLWDGNYEQYF TGTGCCAGCAGTTTATGGGACGGTAACTACGAGCAGTACTTC
TRBJ2-3 - TRBV9 - CASSGMEGTASITDTQYF TGTGCCAGCTCTGGAATGGAAGGGACGGCAAGTATCACAGATACGCAGTATTTT
TRBJ2-3 - TRBV30 - CAWNGAATVTDTQYF TGTGCCTGGAACGGGGCAGCGACCGTCACAGATACGCAGTATTTT
TRBJ1-2 many TRBV10-2 - CASSESLTGYGYTF TGCGCCAGCAGTGAGTCGTTGACAGGCTATGGCTACACCTTC
TRBJ2-5 - TRBV2 TRBD2 CASSRGLAGEQETQYF TGTGCCAGCAGTCGGGGACTAGCGGGAGAACAAGAGACCCAGTACTTC
TRBJ2-3 - TRBV14 TRBD2 CARSQGLAGSTDTQYF TGTGCCAGGAGCCAAGGACTAGCGGGGAGCACAGATACGCAGTATTTT
TRBJ2-3 - TRBV29-1 - CSVAGFQGTDTQYF TGCAGCGTGGCGGGCTTTCAGGGCACAGATACGCAGTATTTT
TRBJ2-3 many TRBV27 TRBD1 CASSQLRTGPDTQYF TGTGCCAGCAGCCAGCTCCGGACAGGGCCAGATACGCAGTATTTT
TRBJ2-7 many TRBV28 TRBD1 CASRDREVYEQYF TGTGCCAGCAGGGACAGGGAGGTGTACGAGCAGTACTTC
TRBJ1-1 many TRBV30 - CAWMRGRNTEAFF TGTGCCTGGATGCGGGGGAGGAACACTGAAGCTTTCTTT
TRBJ1-3 - TRBV4-1 TRBD1 CASSQTPNQGAAGNTIYF TGCGCCAGCAGCCAGACACCTAACCAGGGGGCGGCTGGAAACACCATATATTTT
TRBJ2-1 many TRBV12-3/TRBV12-4 - CASSLMDDEQFF TGTGCCAGCAGTCTGATGGACGATGAGCAGTTCTTC
TRBJ2-7 - TRBV20-1 TRBD2 CSARLLAGRYEQYF TGCAGTGCTAGACTGCTAGCGGGACGGTACGAGCAGTACTTC
TRBJ2-7 many TRBV20-1 TRBD2 CSSRSGSNYEQYF TGCAGTTCCCGTAGCGGGAGCAATTACGAGCAGTACTTC
TRBJ2-3 once TRBV2 - CACIRDIAADTQYF TGTGCCTGCATCCGGGACATCGCAGCAGATACGCAGTATTTT
TRBJ2-3 many TRBV7-9 - CASSLIVAVNTDTQYF TGTGCCAGCAGCTTAATAGTAGCGGTAAACACAGATACGCAGTATTTT
TRBJ1-5 many TRBV20-1 TRBD1 CSARSGTGREGQPQHF TGCAGTGCTAGATCCGGGACAGGGCGAGAAGGGCAGCCCCAGCATTTT
TRBJ2-7 many TRBV4-2 TRBD2 CASRAEAGALGYEQYF TGTGCCAGCAGAGCGGAGGCGGGAGCCCTAGGGTACGAGCAGTACTTC
TRBJ2-7 many TRBV19 - CASSIYAAGTSNYEQYF TGTGCCAGTAGTATTTACGCCGCCGGGACTTCGAATTACGAGCAGTACTTC
TRBJ1-1 many TRBV7-9 - CASSLPQDNVAFF TGTGCCAGCAGCTTACCACAGGACAACGTGGCTTTCTTT
TRBJ2-7 few TRBV5-1 TRBD1 CASSWTGRYEQYF TGCGCCAGCAGCTGGACAGGGCGATACGAGCAGTACTTC
TRBJ1-5 - TRBV5-4 - CASSPGLSNQPRHF TGTGCCAGCAGCCCGGGTCTCAGCAATCAGCCCCGGCATTTT
TRBJ2-7 many TRBV28 - CASSSSAGPPYEQYF TGTGCCAGCAGTTCTTCCGCGGGCCCCCCCTACGAGCAGTACTTC
TRBJ1-5 many TRBV6-1 - CASSEGMRQPQHF TGTGCCAGCAGTGAAGGTATGCGTCAGCCCCAGCATTTT
TRBJ2-5 - TRBV7-2 TRBD2 CASSLRLAGEETKYF TGTGCCAGCAGTCTCCGACTAGCGGGAGAAGAGACCAAGTACTTC
TRBJ2-3 many TRBV27 - CASSLEGVDTDTQYF TGTGCCAGCAGTTTAGAAGGGGTAGACACAGATACGCAGTATTTT
TRBJ2-5 few TRBV3-1 TRBD2 CASSLRTSGNQYF TGTGCCAGCAGCCTGAGGACTAGCGGTAATCAGTACTTC
TRBJ1-2 many TRBV27 TRBD1 CASSLEMTGGKTGYTF TGTGCCAGCAGTTTAGAGATGACAGGGGGCAAAACTGGCTACACCTTC
TRBJ2-7 - TRBV28 - CASRNPPALAREQYF TGTGCCAGCAGGAACCCGCCCGCCCTGGCTCGCGAGCAGTACTTC
TRBJ1-2 many TRBV28 TRBD1 CASRAGQGLRGYTF TGTGCCAGCAGGGCAGGACAGGGTCTACGAGGCTACACCTTC
TRBJ2-2 - TRBV18 - CASSSMDRELFF TGTGCCAGCTCATCCATGGACCGGGAGCTGTTTTTT
TRBJ2-5 - TRBV19 - CASSPTGIQETQYF TGTGCCAGTAGCCCCACAGGAATCCAAGAGACCCAGTACTTC
TRBJ2-3 many TRBV7-2 - CASSQRPTDTQYF TGTGCCAGCAGCCAACGGCCCACAGATACGCAGTATTTT
TRBJ2-1 once TRBV14 TRBD2 CASSQLEGGSPYNEQFF TGTGCCAGCAGCCAACTAGAGGGAGGGTCCCCCTACAATGAGCAGTTCTTC
TRBJ2-1 - TRBV27 TRBD2 CASSFVAGGAYNEQFF TGTGCCAGCAGTTTTGTAGCGGGAGGGGCCTACAATGAGCAGTTCTTC
TRBJ2-3 once TRBV29-1 TRBD2 CSAGGGQDTQYF TGCAGCGCGGGGGGGGGTCAAGATACGCAGTATTTT
TRBJ1-2 few TRBV29-1 - CSVADIVGAYGYTF TGCAGCGTCGCAGACATCGTGGGCGCCTATGGCTACACCTTC
TRBJ2-2 many TRBV6-6 TRBD1 CASSYGQGAPSSGELFF TGTGCCAGCAGTTACGGTCAGGGGGCCCCTTCATCCGGGGAGCTGTTTTTT
TRBJ2-7 many TRBV20-1 - CSARDVRGRVYEQYF TGCAGTGCTAGAGATGTGAGGGGAAGAGTCTACGAGCAGTACTTC
TRBJ2-5 - TRBV19 - CASSIVGVETQYF TGTGCCAGTAGTATAGTAGGAGTTGAGACCCAGTACTTC
TRBJ2-2 - TRBV29-1 TRBD1 CSVDRGGTGELFF TGCAGCGTGGACAGGGGGGGGACCGGGGAGCTGTTTTTT
TRBJ2-2 - TRBV7-6 TRBD2 CSSSLGGSSGVNTGELFF TGTTCCAGCAGCTTAGGGGGATCTAGCGGGGTCAACACCGGGGAGCTGTTTTTT
TRBJ2-1 many TRBV15 TRBD2 CATSRPPSGAYNEQFF TGTGCCACCAGCAGACCGCCTAGCGGAGCCTACAATGAGCAGTTCTTC